This entry lists 31 T cell receptor beta chains sequenced from one sample in a study of identical twins. TCRdb fed the 5' RACE reads into MiXCR, producing one record per CDR3 protein. The sample has 750,000 to 950,000 distinct CDR3 sequences, roughly 12% seen once. This same sample was also taken into another study, of yellow fever vaccine responses in identical twins.

Sequencing was done on a sample of PBMCs. The receptors were sampled from a woman younger than 35 in good health.

This clonotype was observed at least ten times. The rearrangement links TRBV5-1 to TRBJ2-3, with 10 bases identical to TRBD1. CDR1 and CDR2 (germline): SGHRS, YFSETQ. With 4 bases clipped from V and 0 bases from J, the junction kept 20 bases outside the gene matches. The length of the CDR3 is 21 residues. CDR3 in amino acids: CASSRPNATGTGDFSTDTQYF. CDR3 sequence (DNA): TGCGCCAGCAGCCGGCCAAACGCTACCGGGACAGGGGATTTTAGCACAGATACGCAGTATTTT. The full variable domain, its missing parts supplied by reference TRBV5-1 and TRBJ2-3, is KAGVTQTPRYLIKTRGQQVTLSCSPISGHRSVSWYQQTPGQGLQFLFEYFSETQRNKGNFPGRFSGRQFSNSRSEMNVSTLELGDSALYLCASSRPNATGTGDFSTDTQYFGPGTRLTVL.

This clonotype was seen more than once but under ten times. The rearrangement uses TRBV7-9 and TRBJ2-7; D possibly corresponds to TRBD1 (5 bases). The CDR3 length is 13 residues. V shed 4 bases and J shed 3 bases, with 10 bases lying between them. Germline V gene sequence: CDR1 SEHNR, CDR2 FQNEAQ (reference sequence). The CDR3 DNA follows: TGTGCCAGCAGCTCCTATGACAGCTACGAGCAGTACGTC. Amino acids: CASSSYDSYEQYV.

This clonotype showed up just a few times. The chain employs TRBV20-1 and TRBJ2-5; 9 bases fit TRBD1. CDR3 length: 13 residues. Per the germline V gene, CDR1 is DFQATT and CDR2 is SNEGSKA (reference sequence). Unmatched junction bases numbered 2, after V lost 4 bases and J lost 2 bases. DNA for the CDR3: TGCAGTGCTACGGGACAGGGACAAGAGACCCAGTACTTC. Encoded protein: CSATGQGQETQYF.

V gene TRBV5-6 combines with J gene TRBJ2-1; D uncertain. Germline V gene sequence: CDR1 SGHDT, CDR2 YYEEEE. This CDR3 is built from 16 residues. V lost 0 bases and J 10 bases, leaving 20 bases between the germline ends. For the CDR3, the DNA is TGTGCCAGCAGCTTGGCCTGGGTGGATATGGTTTGGGAGCAGTTCTTC. Translated, it gives CASSLAWVDMVWEQFF.

This clonotype was detected many times. This chain connects TRBV9 to TRBJ2-2, with 8 bases matching TRBD2. V was pared by 8 bases and J by 5 bases, with 8 bases of the junction left unmatched. This CDR3 region has 14 residues. Germline loops: CDR1 SGDLS, CDR2 YYNGEE. The CDR3 DNA is TGTGCCAGTTGCCCCGGGAGGGCTACCGGGGAGCTGTTTTTT. Residues: CASCPGRATGELFF.

Ten or more counts support this clonotype. This rearrangement joins TRBV24-1 to TRBJ2-7, with TRBD1 identical over 12 bases. This CDR3 comprises 15 residues. CDR1 and CDR2 from the germline V gene are KGHDR and SFDVKD. J gave up 4 bases and V 5 bases, and 5 bases lay outside the gene matches. The CDR3 loop reads CATSAPGQGAYEQYF. The CDR3 DNA reads as TGTGCCACCAGTGCCCCGGGACAGGGGGCTTACGAGCAGTACTTC.

The J gene is TRBJ1-2, the V gene TRBV5-4, with D unclear. The CDR3 contains 15 residues. Trimming left V 0 bases short and J 1 base short, with 10 bases between. Germline loops: CDR1 SGHNT, CDR2 YYREEE (reference sequence). The CDR3 nucleotides read TGTGCCAGCAGCTTGGGATCCAACAGTAACTATGGCTACACCTTC. The encoded protein is CASSLGSNSNYGYTF.

The V call is TRBV7-8, the J call TRBJ2-1, with a weak D call TRBD2 (7 bases). The CDR3 runs to 17 residues. Germline CDR1 reads SGHVS; CDR2 reads FQNEAQ. V was shortened by 3 bases and J by 9 bases, with 24 bases between the two germline ends. CDR3: CASSFRGAGVGAVEQFF. CDR3 nucleotides: TGTGCCAGCAGCTTTAGGGGTGCGGGAGTGGGGGCAGTTGAGCAGTTCTTC.

The V call is TRBV12-3 or TRBV12-4, the J call TRBJ2-3; 14 bases fit TRBD2. This CDR3 has 17 residues. The V segment lost 6 bases and the J segment 6 bases; nucleotides outside the gene matches: 11. This chain's CDR3 is CASSGPGLAGVSDTQYF. The CDR3 DNA follows: TGTGCCAGCAGCGGACCGGGACTAGCGGGAGTTTCGGATACGCAGTATTTT.

This clonotype was seen once. At one boundary the junction diverges from the germline segment, which might be a read error. This chain uses TRBV14 with TRBJ2-3; D unclear. The CDR3 sequence is 15 residues long. Per germline, CDR1 SGHDN and CDR2 FVKESK. The chain's CDR3 is CTSSQVVGPTDTQYF. CDR3 coding DNA: TGTACCAGCAGCCAAGTTGTAGGACCCACAGATACGCAGTATTTT.

This clonotype was found a few times. V and J are TRBV2 and TRBJ2-7, with 11 bases that match TRBD2. The CDR3 extends over 15 amino acids. The ends lost 6 bases at V and 3 bases at J; junction bases unmatched: 7. Germline values: CDR1 SNHLY, CDR2 FYNNEI. CDR3 sequence (DNA): TGTGCCAGCAGGCCCACTAGCGGGAGTTACTACGAGCAGTACTTC. Its protein product is CASRPTSGSYYEQYF.

This clonotype was seen a few times. The J gene is TRBJ2-3, the V gene TRBV3-1; possible D gene TRBD2, 6 bases. The CDR3 sequence is 16 residues long. Germline CDR1 and CDR2: LGHDT and YNNKEL (reference sequence). V shed 4 bases and J shed 2 bases, with 16 bases lying between them. The DNA of the CDR3 is TGTGCCAGCAGCCGAGGCGGAGGGCGAGACACAGATACGCAGTATTTT. The encoded protein is CASSRGGGRDTDTQYF.

This clonotype came up a few times. This rearrangement joins TRBV5-1 to TRBJ2-1, with a tentative D call TRBD1 (6 bases). From germline, CDR1 is SGHRS and CDR2 YFSETQ. Trimming cost V 4 bases and J 6 bases, with 11 bases left between them. The CDR3 has 13 amino acids. The CDR3 here is CASSPYRANEQFF. CDR3 DNA sequence: TGCGCCAGCAGCCCCTACAGGGCCAATGAGCAGTTCTTC.

This clonotype was detected only a few times. This chain joins TRBV10-3 and TRBJ2-3; tentative D call: TRBD2 (6 bases). V was shortened by 6 bases and J by 2 bases, with 21 bases between the two germline ends. CDR1 and CDR2 from the germline V gene are ENHRY and SYGVKD. This CDR3 comprises 17 residues. The CDR3 loop is CAIRASIAAISTDTQYF. The CDR3 DNA is TGTGCCATCAGGGCCTCTATAGCGGCAATATCCACAGATACGCAGTATTTT.

The V call is TRBV24-1, the J call TRBJ1-5; D is ambiguous. The CDR3 spans 14 residues. The germline gives CDR1 KGHDR, CDR2 SFDVKD. The germline V and J ends were trimmed by 5 bases and 1 base, with 8 bases remaining between them. The chain's CDR3 is CATSGDGSNQPQHF. CDR3 sequence (DNA): TGTGCCACCAGTGGTGACGGAAGCAATCAGCCCCAGCATTTT.

This clonotype was counted at least ten times. The V and J genes are TRBV29-1 and TRBJ2-4; a weak D match, TRBD1 (5 bases). The V and J ends lost 2 bases and 10 bases respectively, with 15 bases between them. The length of the CDR3 is 13 residues. CDR1 is SQVTM and CDR2 is ANQGSEA in the germline V gene. CDR3 amino acids: CSVETGDRIIQYF. CDR3 sequence (DNA): TGCAGCGTTGAAACAGGCGACCGAATTATTCAGTACTTC.

V is TRBV29-1 and J is TRBJ2-1; D tentatively fits TRBD1 or TRBD2 (5 bases each). Germline V CDR1 and CDR2: SQVTM, ANQGSEA. V lost 4 bases and J lost 9, with 13 bases in between. The CDR3 covers 12 residues. CDR3 in amino acids: CSVVWDHSEQFF. The CDR3, as DNA: TGCAGCGTTGTTTGGGACCACAGTGAGCAGTTCTTC.

A few counts support this clonotype. V usage is TRBV28 and J usage is TRBJ1-2; 11 bases map to TRBD1. CDR3 length: 15 residues. V lost 5 bases to trimming and J lost 4 bases; unmatched junction nucleotides: 6. The germline V gene has CDR1 MDHEN and CDR2 SYDVKM. CDR3 protein: CASSTGTGGGYGYTF. The CDR3 DNA reads as TGTGCCAGCAGTACTGGGACAGGGGGTGGCTATGGCTACACCTTC.

This clonotype was counted many times. This chain connects TRBV4-1 to TRBJ1-1, with D perhaps TRBD1 (6 bases). V was clipped by 4 bases and J by 0 bases, with 12 bases between them. CDR3 length equals 15 residues. Germline CDR1 MGHRA, CDR2 YSYEKL. The CDR3 here is CASSRSGQLNTEAFF. The CDR3, as DNA: TGCGCCAGCAGCCGATCTGGACAGCTGAACACTGAAGCTTTCTTT.

This clonotype was seen a handful of times. The CDR3 DNA reads as TGCGCCAGCAGCCAAGCTTTGACCGCCGTTTATGGCTACACCTTC. This encodes CASSQALTAVYGYTF. The V gene is TRBV4-1, the J gene TRBJ1-2; D remains unclear. V lost 1 base and J 5 bases, leaving 14 bases between the germline ends. Germline V gives CDR1 MGHRA, CDR2 YSYEKL. The CDR3 consists of 15 residues.

V and J are TRBV18 and TRBJ2-1; TRBD2 matches 12 bases. Germline-derived CDR1 and CDR2 are KGHSH and LQKENI. This CDR3 region has 15 residues. J was trimmed by 7 bases and V by 4 bases; bases with no gene match: 5. CDR3 sequence: CASSRTSGIGNEQFF. CDR3 DNA: TGTGCCAGCTCACGGACTAGCGGGATTGGTAATGAGCAGTTCTTC. Using reference TRBV18 and TRBJ2-1 for the parts outside the CDR3, the full variable domain is NAGVMQNPRHLVRRRGQEARLRCSPMKGHSHVYWYRQLPEEGLKFMVYLQKENIIDESGMPKERFSAEFPKEGPSILRIQQVVRGDSAAYFCASSRTSGIGNEQFFGPGTRLTVL.

This clonotype was detected ten times or more. The V gene is TRBV12-3 or TRBV12-4, the J gene TRBJ1-2; 7 bases match TRBD1. The CDR3 runs to 13 residues. J lost 8 bases, V lost 2 bases, and 5 bases had no gene match. Here the CDR3 reads CASSLSRGSGYTF. Here the CDR3 DNA reads TGTGCCAGCAGTTTATCCAGGGGGAGCGGCTACACCTTC.

This clonotype was detected only a few times. The rearrangement uses TRBV3-1 and TRBJ1-2; D is unresolved. Germline values: CDR1 LGHDT, CDR2 YNNKEL (reference sequence). The CDR3 covers 11 residues. V was trimmed by 1 base and J by 12 bases, leaving 9 bases between them. The CDR3 DNA follows: TGTGCCAGCAGCCAAGCTGGTCGTCACACCTTC. Translated, it gives CASSQAGRHTF.

The chain is built from TRBV12-3 or TRBV12-4 and TRBJ1-5, with 9 bases fitting TRBD1. There are 14 residues in the CDR3. V lost 6 bases to trimming and J lost 5 bases; unmatched junction nucleotides: 5. The CDR3 DNA follows: TGTGCCAGCAGCAACCGGGACAGGGATCAGCCCCAGCATTTT. It is translated as CASSNRDRDQPQHF.

There are a few counts of this clonotype. The V gene is TRBV11-2, the J gene TRBJ2-1; 9 nucleotides line up with TRBD2. Germline values: CDR1 SGHAT, CDR2 FQNNGV. V lost 3 bases and J lost 2; bases outside the gene matches: 2. The CDR3 length is 15 residues. DNA for the CDR3: TGTGCCAGCAGCTTTGCGGGAGGGCCCTACAATGAGCAGTTCTTC. Amino acids: CASSFAGGPYNEQFF.

The chain recombines TRBV2 with TRBJ1-2; possibly TRBD1 for D (5 bases). The CDR3 covers 15 residues. V lost 6 bases and J 6 bases, leaving 20 bases between the germline ends. Germline V gene lookup returns CDR1 SNHLY and CDR2 FYNNEI. The CDR3 sequence is CASRGEGLYRDGYTF. CDR3 nucleotides: TGTGCCAGCAGGGGCGAGGGGTTATATCGTGATGGCTACACCTTC.

The chain has TRBV16 and TRBJ2-7; no firm D call. The CDR3 spans 13 residues. Between the trimmed V and J ends, which lost 0 bases and 1 base, there was a span of 4 bases. Germline V gene sequence: CDR1 KGHSY, CDR2 FQNENV. The CDR3 DNA follows: TGTGCCAGCAGCCAATCTGTGTCCTACGAGCAGTACTTC. The encoded protein is CASSQSVSYEQYF.

This clonotype was recorded many times. V and J are TRBV6-5 and TRBJ2-3; 7 positions match TRBD1. V lost 2 bases, J lost 7 bases, and 12 bases stayed unmatched. CDR1 MNHEY and CDR2 SVGAGI come from the germline V gene. The CDR3 sequence is 16 residues long. DNA for the CDR3: TGTGCCAGCAGTTACAACGACAGGGCTGGTTCTTATACGCAGTATTTT. Translation: CASSYNDRAGSYTQYF.

The chain is built from TRBV27 and TRBJ2-1; D ambiguous. The V gene's germline CDR1 is MNHEY and CDR2 SMNVEV (reference sequence). With 3 bases removed from V and 9 bases from J, the gap between germline ends came to 12 bases. This CDR3 spans 13 amino acids. The CDR3 DNA reads TGTGCCAGCAGTTTCGACGGCAGTCTTGAGCAGTTCTTC. Encoded protein: CASSFDGSLEQFF.

This clonotype has just a few counts. This sequence joins TRBV28 and TRBJ2-1; 9 nucleotides agree with TRBD2. V gave up 6 bases and J gave up 6 bases; unmatched junction bases: 9. Germline loops: CDR1 MDHEN, CDR2 SYDVKM. The CDR3 runs to 15 residues. The CDR3 bases are TGTGCCAGCAGCCCCCCGGGGACTAGCCTCAATGAGCAGTTCTTC. Protein product: CASSPPGTSLNEQFF.

This clonotype was seen a handful of times. V gene TRBV25-1 combines with J gene TRBJ2-1, with D unclear. The germline V and J ends were trimmed by 4 bases and 6 bases, with 16 bases remaining between them. CDR3 length: 15 residues. CDR1 is MGHDK and CDR2 is SYGVNS in the germline V gene. CDR3 sequence (DNA): TGTGCCAGCAGTGCCCGTTATGGTAGCAGCAATGAGCAGTTCTTC. Translation: CASSARYGSSNEQFF.